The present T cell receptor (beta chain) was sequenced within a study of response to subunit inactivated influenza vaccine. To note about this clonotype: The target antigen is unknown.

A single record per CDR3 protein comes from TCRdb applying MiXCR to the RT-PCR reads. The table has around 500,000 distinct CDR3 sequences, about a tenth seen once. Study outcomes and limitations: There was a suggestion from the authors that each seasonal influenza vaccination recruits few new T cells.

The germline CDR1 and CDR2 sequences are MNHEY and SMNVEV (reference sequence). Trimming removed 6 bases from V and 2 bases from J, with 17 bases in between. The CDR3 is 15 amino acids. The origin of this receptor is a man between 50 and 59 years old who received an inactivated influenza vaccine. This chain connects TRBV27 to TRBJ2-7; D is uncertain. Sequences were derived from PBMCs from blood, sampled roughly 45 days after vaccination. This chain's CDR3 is CASSLIEGSAYEQYF. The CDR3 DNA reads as TGTGCCAGCAGCCTCATTGAAGGTTCGGCCTACGAGCAGTACTTC.